This record concerns one T cell receptor (beta chain) sequence. Its antigen is not yet known. From each donor, a roughly 2.3 ml peripheral blood sample was collected into PAXgene tubes and stored at -80 degrees C. Without any T cell sorting, total RNA was extracted from whole blood using the PAXgene blood miRNA kit on an automated QIAcube. Peripheral blood from monozygotic twin pairs concordant or discordant for inflammatory bowel disease was subjected to deep TCRalpha and TCRbeta repertoire profiling with unique molecular barcoding. Smoking habits were recorded for all twin pairs, and individuals were classified as current, former or never smokers. The entry originates in a study of monozygotic twins with inflammatory bowel disease (dated 2019 in TCRdb). With regard to the full study: In total, approximately 28 monozygotic twin pairs made up the full study: 19 Danish pairs, all IBD-discordant, plus nine German pairs, of which four were IBD-concordant and five were IBD-discordant. Disease-associated traits were sought mainly through comparisons between IBD patients and their genetically identical healthy co-twins within discordant pairs. Each individual had, on average, about 151 000 unique TCRalpha sequences and 181 000 unique TCRbeta sequences available for analysis.

Libraries were constructed by 5' RACE. Each TCR library was prepared from around 3,400 ng of total RNA. For each sample, cDNA was synthesized in eight separate reactions using SMARTScribe reverse transcriptase. During cDNA synthesis, template switching was used to introduce unique molecular identifiers that contained a 6-nucleotide sample barcode. TCRalpha and TCRbeta cDNA was amplified by two nested PCRs of approximately 17 and 9 cycles, with bead purification after each PCR. Before amplification, the cDNA was treated with uracil DNA-glycosylase and purified using the QIAquick PCR purification kit. The second PCR added Illumina TruSeq-compatible adapters along with sample-specific barcodes. Library quality and concentration were assessed using TapeStation and Qubit, and roughly 5 ng of each library was pooled. Pooled libraries were sequenced on an Illumina HiSeq2500 single-index Rapid Run with 2 x 100 bp reads and custom sequencing primers. The study's processing was this. PCR and sequencing errors were corrected by UMI-based consensus assembly using MiGEC version 1.2.6. MiXCR version 2.1.1 was used for V(D)J alignment, clonotype assembly and CDR3 extraction. Gene usage, clonotype sharing and MAIT/NKT TCR abundance were normalised by analysing the top 1000, 10 000 and 20 000 clonotypes per sample. Diversity was computed as the inverse Simpson index with the vegan R package after downsampling to 27 000 UMIs. Statistical testing used paired Mann-Whitney U tests on the discordant twin pairs and applied Benjamini-Hochberg correction for multiple testing. With the reads reprocessed by TCRdb, a single entry stands for each CDR3 protein sequence and no DNA is reported. The V and J calls here are based on TCRdb, not the publication. In this sample's table one finds around 380,000 distinct CDR3 sequences. 2% to 3% of the sample goes to the ten largest clones.

Reading the germline V gene (reference sequence) gives CDR1 SGHNT and CDR2 YYREEE. From cysteine to phenylalanine, the CDR3 is 15 amino acids long. Only the protein sequence is given. Results and caveats for the whole study, not just this receptor: The analysis was unable to tell apart different T cell subtypes. Differing immunosuppressive treatments among patients may have added background noise and inter-individual variability to the repertoires. No single strong signal or clonotype linked to IBD turned up in the results, so the idea that one exists was not supported. Measured by the inverse Simpson index, TCRbeta repertoire diversity was lower in IBD patients than in their healthy co-twins. Compared with healthy twins, IBD patients had fewer clonotypes in common with other individuals, a difference most pronounced in patients showing signs of disease activity. Repertoire similarity did not differ between concordant and discordant twins, possibly due to limited statistical power.

The sample comprised blood. This sequence originates from a human donor with ulcerative colitis or Crohn's disease, or a healthy co-twin of an affected twin (not recorded which). Rearrangement joined TRBV5-4 to TRBJ2-3; the D call from TCRdb, TRBD2, cannot be confirmed without DNA. CDR3 reads: CASSSAGISTDTQYF.